This T cell receptor beta chain stems from a study of graft-versus-host responses after intestinal transplantation (dated by TCRdb to the early 2020s). Study-wide context: Multivisceral, liver-intestinal, or isolated intestinal transplants were received by the recipients. All recipients received anti-thymocyte globulin induction followed by maintenance tacrolimus and steroids for around 3 years. After intestinal transplantation, graft-versus-host and host-versus-graft alloreactive T cell clones in the graft, circulation and bone marrow were tracked using bulk TCR-beta CDR3 sequencing. Alloreactive clones were identified by sequencing pre-transplant mixed lymphocyte reaction products and comparing these products with unstimulated pre-transplant donor and recipient T cells. A cohort of about two dozen intestinal transplant recipients, including one retransplant, was enrolled, and a few patients lacking pretransplant specimens were excluded. Donor T cell macrochimerism was defined as a peak of at least 4% donor T cells among recipient peripheral blood mononuclear cells. Rather than being sequenced by the commercial service, samples from a few later patients were sequenced in-house on an Illumina MiSeq and processed with MiXCR. Overall study results and their limits: In patients with donor T cell macrochimerism, the allografts had high GvH to HvG T cell clonal ratios. Peak levels of circulating GvH clones were associated with declines in HvG clones early after transplant. The conclusions were limited by the relatively low number and heterogeneity of the intestinal transplant patients. GvH clones were detected in recipient bone marrow, and some appeared earlier in ileal mucosa or blood, consistent with an intestinal mucosal origin.

V is clipped by 3 bases and J by 5 bases, and the sequence between their germline boundaries is 8 bases long. From the cysteine through the phenylalanine, the CDR3 covers 13 amino acids. This entry keeps only the CDR3 DNA: 39 bases, framed from base 1. CDR1 and CDR2, looked up from the germline V gene, are KGHSH and LQKENI. Blood samples were collected up to 4 times in the first month after transplant and then at least monthly when available. Concerning this clone itself: The antigen this receptor binds is unknown. No quality values exist for individual bases; no much larger clone is one base distant.

Preparation of the library involved the immunoSEQ multiplex PCR assay. Adaptive Biotechnologies carried out high-throughput TCR-beta CDR3 sequencing of genomic DNA for most patients. Turning to the authors' computational methods: TCR sequencing data for 18 patients were retrieved from Adaptive's ImmunoSEQ software; a few other patients were processed with MiXCR and VDJtools. CDR3 nucleotide sequences shared between donor and recipient were removed because the origin of such sequences could not be assigned. Alloreactive clones required at least 2-fold expansion over unstimulated cells and minimum CFSE-low frequency of 0.002% (template counts) or 0.001% (read counts). Clones were considered mappable if detected in sequenced pre-transplant spleen, lymph node, or MLR CFSE-low populations of the donor or recipient. The cumulative frequency of alloreactive clones was calculated as a percentage of all sequences, weighted by copy number. The table comes from immuneACCESS by way of TCRdb, which keeps in-frame sequences with V and J called. Part of the clones is missing from these tables; in studies checked, under half for an unresolved V gene and the rest for unknown reasons. V and J calls and clone size follow that table, whereas D and trimming were derived from the DNA. This sample comprises 45,000 to 55,000 clones, 91% of them detected only once. The ten largest clones add up to less than 6% of the sample.

Material: PBMCs, obtained roughly 660 days after intestinal transplant. The sequence joins TRBV18 to TRBJ2-1; TRBD1 is perhaps the D gene, given 5 matching bases. This receptor was identified in a human patient who received an intestinal transplant, so some T cells may come from the graft donor. This receptor carries the CDR3 CASSPLQDNEQFF. The DNA sequence follows: TGTGCCAGCTCACCGCTACAGGACAATGAGCAGTTCTTC.